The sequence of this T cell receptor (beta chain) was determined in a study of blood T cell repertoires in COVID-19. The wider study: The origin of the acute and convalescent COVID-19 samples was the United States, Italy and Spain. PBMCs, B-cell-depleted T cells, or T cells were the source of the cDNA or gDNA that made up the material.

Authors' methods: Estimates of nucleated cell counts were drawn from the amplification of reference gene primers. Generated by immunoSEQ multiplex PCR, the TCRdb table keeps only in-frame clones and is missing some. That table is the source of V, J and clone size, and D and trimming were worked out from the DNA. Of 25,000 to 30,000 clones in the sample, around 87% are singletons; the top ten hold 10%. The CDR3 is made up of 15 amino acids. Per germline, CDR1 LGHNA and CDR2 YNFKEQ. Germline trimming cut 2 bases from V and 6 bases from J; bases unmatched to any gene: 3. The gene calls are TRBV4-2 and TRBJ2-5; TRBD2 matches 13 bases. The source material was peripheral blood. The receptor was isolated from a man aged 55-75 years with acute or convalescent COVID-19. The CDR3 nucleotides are TGTGCCAGCAGCCAAACTAGCGGGGGGGCCAAGACCCAGTACTTC. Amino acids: CASSQTSGGAKTQYF.